The rows below give T cell receptor beta chains drawn from one sample of a study of cytomegalovirus exposure and HLA in healthy donors. Data came from immunoSEQ multiplex PCR; TCRdb stores just in-frame clones and leaves some out. The table includes over 65,000 clones, 80% to 90% detected once. The sample was PBMCs. The receptors were sampled from a woman aged 25 to 39 in good health and CMV-seronegative. CDR3s include the opening cysteine and the closing phenylalanine or tryptophan. The D gene is left open where the match is weak. Clone sizes are given selectively: once, few, many, or a class where the clone is expanded.

cdr3_nt cdr3_aa clone_size v_call d_call j_call
TGTGCCAGTAGTGGAGACTTGGGTGGCTACACCTTC CASSGDLGGYTF NA TRBV19 NA TRBJ1-2
TGTGCCAGCAGTCTTTTTGTACAGGGGAACACCGGGGAGCTGTTTTTT CASSLFVQGNTGELFF NA TRBV27 NA TRBJ2-2
TGCAGCGTGCAGGGTAGCACAGATACGCAGTATTTT CSVQGSTDTQYF NA TRBV29-1 NA TRBJ2-3
TGCGCCAGCGCTACAGGGCCGACTAATGAAAAACTGTTTTTT CASATGPTNEKLFF NA TRBV4-1 NA TRBJ1-4
TGTGCCAGCAGTGACACATACTACGAGCAGTACTTC CASSDTYYEQYF NA TRBV2 NA TRBJ2-7
TGTGCCAGCAGCTTAGAAGGGCTAGCGGTTTACAATGAGCAGTTCTTC CASSLEGLAVYNEQFF few TRBV7-2 TRBD2 TRBJ2-1
TGTGCCAGCAGCTTATCCAGCGGGGGTGAGACCCAGTACTTC CASSLSSGGETQYF NA TRBV7-9 TRBD2 TRBJ2-5
TGTGCCAGCAGTGTTACCCCCTTAAGAGGAGGAGAGTACGAGCAGTACTTC CASSVTPLRGGEYEQYF NA TRBV2 NA TRBJ2-7
TGTGCCAGCAGCTTCGGACAGGTCACTGAAGCTTTCTTT CASSFGQVTEAFF once TRBV5-6 TRBD1 TRBJ1-1
TGCGCGCAGGAAGACACTGAAGCTTTCTTT CAQEDTEAFF NA TRBV20-1 NA TRBJ1-1
TGTGCCAGCAGCGCCCGACAGGAAACCTATGGCTACACCTTC CASSARQETYGYTF few TRBV9 NA TRBJ1-2
TGTGCCAGCAGTCCCGGACAGTCCTCCCCCTCTGAAGCTTTCTTT CASSPGQSSPSEAFF NA TRBV6-6 NA TRBJ1-1
TGTGCCTGGAGTGCTACAGGGAACACTGAAGCTTTCTTT CAWSATGNTEAFF few TRBV30 NA TRBJ1-1
TGTGCCTGGACCCCTGGACAGGGGGTGAACTCCTACGAGCAGTACTTC CAWTPGQGVNSYEQYF NA TRBV30 TRBD1 TRBJ2-7
TGTGCAAGTCGCTTAGCGGACCCCAGGCGGGGAGACACAGATACGCAGTATTTT CASRLADPRRGDTDTQYF NA TRBV12-2 NA TRBJ2-3
TGTGCCAGCAGTCTAGGCACTGAAGCTTTCTTT CASSLGTEAFF NA TRBV2 NA TRBJ1-1
TGTGCCAGCACCTCTGGCAGGGGGGTGGCCGGGGAGCTGTTTTTT CASTSGRGVAGELFF NA TRBV5-4 NA TRBJ2-2
TGTGCCAGCAGCTTAGCCCCTGGGGCCACTGAAGCTTTCTTT CASSLAPGATEAFF NA TRBV7-2 NA TRBJ1-1
TGTGCCAGCAGCCCGGTAGCGGGGGTTAGCACAGATACGCAGTATTTT CASSPVAGVSTDTQYF NA TRBV7-9 TRBD2 TRBJ2-3
TGTGCCACCAGCAGAGATGGGCCATATGGCTACACCTTC CATSRDGPYGYTF NA TRBV15 NA TRBJ1-2
TGTGCCAGCAGCTTAGTGAGACTAGCGGCCGGGGAGCTGTTTTTT CASSLVRLAAGELFF NA TRBV11-2 TRBD2 TRBJ2-2
TGTGCCAGCAGTTTCTTCGGAGGCATGCTGTTTTTT CASSFFGGMLFF NA TRBV28 NA TRBJ1-4
TGTGCCAGCAGACCCGGGACACAAGTTTATCAGCCCCAGCATTTT CASRPGTQVYQPQHF NA TRBV2 NA TRBJ1-5
TGTGCCAGCAGCGCGGACAGGGGGAGCAATCAGCCCCAGCATTTT CASSADRGSNQPQHF NA TRBV7-9 TRBD1 TRBJ1-5
TGTGCCAGCAGTGAATTACGAGGGGGTGAAAAACTGTTTTTT CASSELRGGEKLFF NA TRBV6-1 NA TRBJ1-4
TGCGCCAGCAGCAGAACAGGGACACTACAAGAGACCCAGTACTTC CASSRTGTLQETQYF NA TRBV5-1 NA TRBJ2-5
TGTGCTAGTGGTTTGGTAATTAGAACAGGGGACGCCGGGGAGCTGTTTTTT CASGLVIRTGDAGELFF NA TRBV12-5 TRBD1 TRBJ2-2
TGTGCCAGCAGTTTCTTCGGGGTACTAGCGGGGGTGTCCGGGATCTACGAGCAGTACTTC CASSFFGVLAGVSGIYEQYF once TRBV28 TRBD2 TRBJ2-7
TGTGCCAGCAGCTTGGTCGACAGGGTGAACACTGAAGCTTTCTTT CASSLVDRVNTEAFF NA TRBV5-4 TRBD1 TRBJ1-1
TGTGCCAGCAGCCGGACAGGCGAGGAAAGTTATTTT CASSRTGEESYF few TRBV6-5 TRBD1 TRBJ1-3
TGCGCCAGCAGCCAATCGACTTCCTACACAGATACGCAGTATTTT CASSQSTSYTDTQYF NA TRBV4-3 NA TRBJ2-3
TGTGCCAGCAGTTACTCGATTGGACAGGAAGCTTTCTTT CASSYSIGQEAFF few TRBV6-5 NA TRBJ1-1
TGTGCCAGCAGTGATGAGGCGGGGGAGAACAATGAGCAGTTCTTC CASSDEAGENNEQFF NA TRBV6-4 TRBD2 TRBJ2-1
TGTGCCAGCAGTGAAGGGAGGACTGGCGAGCAGTACTTC CASSEGRTGEQYF NA TRBV6-1 NA TRBJ2-7
TGTGCCAGTAGTACCCACAGGGTTGAAGGCTACACCTTC CASSTHRVEGYTF NA TRBV19 NA TRBJ1-2
TGTGCCAGCAGCTCGATTAGCGGGGGCCACATGGATGAGCAGTTCTTC CASSSISGGHMDEQFF NA TRBV7-9 TRBD2 TRBJ2-1
TGTGCCAGCAGTCAAAGGACACGACCCAATGAAAAACTGTTTTTT CASSQRTRPNEKLFF NA TRBV6-6 NA TRBJ1-4
TGTGCCAGCAGCCCAACCCCGACAGGGTATAATGAGCAGTTCTTC CASSPTPTGYNEQFF few TRBV7-9 TRBD1 TRBJ2-1
TGCGCCAGCAGTAACAGGGAGAACACTGAAGCTTTCTTT CASSNRENTEAFF NA TRBV10-1 NA TRBJ1-1
TGTGCCAGCAGCTTCGGAGGTGGTCCTGGCTACACCTTC CASSFGGGPGYTF NA TRBV5-8 NA TRBJ1-2
TGTGCCAGCAGTACCTTTTACGAGCAGTACTTC CASSTFYEQYF NA TRBV27 NA TRBJ2-7
TGTGCCAGCAGCTTAGTACAGGTGAACACTGAAGCTTTCTTT CASSLVQVNTEAFF NA TRBV7-2 NA TRBJ1-1
TGTACGCGGACTGAAGCTTTCTTT CTRTEAFF NA TRBV6-5 NA TRBJ1-1
TGTGCCAGCAGCTTGGGGGCCGGGACACCTCCTAAGAACACTGAAGCTTTCTTT CASSLGAGTPPKNTEAFF NA TRBV7-2 NA TRBJ1-1
TGTGCCAGCAGTTTACTAGCGGGGGACCCAGAGGGGCAGTATTTT CASSLLAGDPEGQYF NA TRBV27 TRBD2 TRBJ2-3
TGTGCCAGCAGCTTAGGCAGGGCTAATGAAAAACTGTTTTTT CASSLGRANEKLFF NA TRBV7-9 NA TRBJ1-4